Following are 8 T cell receptor beta chains from one sample sequenced in a study of human T cells and chemical hapten exposure. Documented time point: pre-sensitization, week 0. Treatment of the sample: therapeutic diphenylcyclopropenone sensitization with weekly scalp DPC. TCRdb reprocessed the RACE reads with MiXCR, giving one entry per CDR3 protein. Among 300,000 to 400,000 distinct CDR3 sequences listed, roughly 5.3% were seen once. Specimen: whole blood, collected in connection with sensitization to the hapten diphenylcyclopropenone (DPC). These TCRs come from a woman in her fifties or sixties with alopecia areata. Some clones in this sample may be carry-over from other donors' samples.

This clonotype was seen a handful of times. This chain joins TRBV20-1 and TRBJ1-5; a weak D match, TRBD1 (5 bases). Germline V gene data show CDR1 as DFQATT and CDR2 as SNEGSKA (reference sequence). The ends were cut back, 6 bases at V and 1 base at J, with 22 bases in the middle. The CDR3 extends over 17 amino acids. CDR3 amino acids: CSATERRRRDSNQPQHF. The CDR3 bases are TGCAGTGCCACAGAACGACGCCGCCGGGACAGCAATCAGCCCCAGCATTTT.

This clonotype appeared a few times. V is TRBV24-1 and J is TRBJ2-3; D is unclear. V was pared by 12 bases and J by 0 bases, with 9 bases between. The CDR3 is made up of 12 amino acids. CDR1 is KGHDR, CDR2 SFDVKD, per germline. CDR3 in amino acids: CAAQTSTDTQYF. As DNA, the CDR3 is TGTGCCGCCCAGACTAGCACAGATACGCAGTATTTT.

V and J are TRBV5-1 and TRBJ2-3, with 8 bases matching TRBD1. From germline, CDR1 is SGHRS and CDR2 YFSETQ. CDR3 length equals 14 residues. V lost 7 bases and J lost 4; bases outside the gene matches: 8. This chain's CDR3 is CASARQGTADTQYF. CDR3 sequence (DNA): TGCGCCAGCGCTCGACAGGGGACTGCAGATACGCAGTATTTT.

Ten or more counts support this clonotype. CDR3 sequence reads: CASSLVGGADTQYF. In nucleotides, the CDR3 is TGTGCCAGCAGTTTAGTAGGTGGTGCGGATACGCAGTATTTT. V and J are TRBV12-3 or TRBV12-4 and TRBJ2-3; D uncertain. The CDR3 runs to 14 residues. The V gene lost 1 base and the J gene lost 6 bases, with 11 bases spanning the gap.

There are many counts of this clonotype. This chain uses TRBV7-2 with TRBJ2-5; 11 bases match TRBD2. The germline V gene encodes CDR1 SGHTA and CDR2 FQGNSA. The CDR3 is 15 amino acids. V shed 5 bases and J 9 bases; nucleotides not matched to a gene: 11. The chain's CDR3 is CASSPGLADLGAQYF. In DNA, the CDR3 is TGTGCCAGCAGCCCGGGACTAGCGGATCTGGGAGCCCAGTACTTC.

CDR3 protein: CASSPRGAGGYEQYF. CDR3 coding DNA: TGCGCCAGCAGCCCCCGGGGAGCGGGGGGGTACGAGCAGTACTTC. The chain couples TRBV4-3 to TRBJ2-7; 10 bases agree with TRBD2. Looked up from germline, CDR1 is LGHNA and CDR2 is YSLEER. With V trimmed by 4 bases and J by 4 bases, 7 bases remained unmatched. The CDR3 has 15 amino acids.

A few counts support this clonotype. The V and J genes are TRBV29-1 and TRBJ1-1, with 9 bases aligning to TRBD1. CDR3 length equals 12 residues. V shed 7 bases, J shed 8 bases, and the junction held 8 bases outside the gene matches. Per germline, CDR1 SQVTM and CDR2 ANQGSEA. Here the CDR3 DNA reads TGCAGCGCCGTTGGACAGGGGACAGAAGCTTTCTTT. It specifies CSAVGQGTEAFF.

Many counts were recorded for this clonotype. This sequence joins TRBV6-5 and TRBJ2-1, with D unclear. The CDR3 extends over 14 amino acids. V was pared by 0 bases and J by 9 bases, with 12 bases between. Germline V gene data show CDR1 as MNHEY and CDR2 as SVGAGI. The CDR3 DNA reads TGTGCCAGCAGTTACTCCCTCGACCCTGGTGAGCAGTTCTTC. It encodes CASSYSLDPGEQFF.